The present T cell receptor beta chain was sequenced within a study of T cell changes during pregnancy in multiple sclerosis. Generated by immunoSEQ multiplex PCR, the TCRdb table keeps only in-frame clones and is missing some. The table lists about 34,000 clones, roughly 90% of them singletons, with roughly 3.5% in the top ten. The CDR3 loop spans 12 amino acids. The V and J ends lost 0 bases and 7 bases respectively, with 6 bases between them. Germline assignment: CDR1 PRHDT and CDR2 FYEKMQ (reference sequence). This chain uses TRBV13 with TRBJ1-2, with D perhaps TRBD1 (5 bases). This sequence was found in a female donor with multiple sclerosis, enrolled in a pregnancy study. The material sequenced was CD8+ T cells from peripheral blood mononuclear cells, taken in the third trimester of pregnancy. The CDR3 region has the DNA TGTGCCAGCAGCTTAGGGGGGGGTGGCTACACCTTC. Amino acid sequence: CASSLGGGGYTF.